Shown below are 23 T cell receptor beta chains from a single sample sequenced in a study of T cell repertoires in cytomegalovirus infection. Via MiXCR, TCRdb re-called the reads, giving one row per CDR3 protein. The sample holds hundreds of thousands of distinct CDR3 sequences; 24% are singletons and the top ten take 6.5% to 10%. The sample consisted of CD8+ T cells from PBMCs. These receptors all come from a human donor in good health (CMV status not recorded). Some clones in this sample may be carry-over from other donors' samples.

The rearrangement joins TRBV20-1 to TRBJ1-1, with TRBD1 as a possible D gene (6 bases). The CDR3 sequence is 15 residues long. V shed 3 bases and J shed 1 base, with 15 bases lying between them. Germline CDR1 and CDR2: DFQATT and SNEGSKA (reference sequence). The CDR3 loop reads CSASGGAKENTEAFF. The CDR3, as DNA: TGCAGTGCTAGCGGGGGGGCGAAGGAGAACACTGAAGCTTTCTTT.

J is TRBJ2-1 and V is TRBV9; D perhaps matches TRBD1 (7 bases). The CDR3 consists of 16 residues. In germline, CDR1 is SGDLS, CDR2 YYNGEE. The germline V and J ends were trimmed by 4 bases and 7 bases, with 21 bases remaining between them. CDR3 coding DNA: TGTGCCAGCAGCTCAGGGGGGTCCGTTGCGCTGAATGAGCAGTTCTTC. Its protein is CASSSGGSVALNEQFF.

This chain connects TRBV28 to TRBJ2-7; 11 nucleotides line up with TRBD2. Trimming removed 6 bases from V and 3 bases from J; junction bases left unmatched: 4. The CDR3 runs 14 residues. CDR1 is MDHEN and CDR2 is SYDVKM in the germline V gene. In DNA, the CDR3 is TGTGCCAGCAGACTAGCGGGGGAAAACTACGAGCAGTACGTC. Translation: CASRLAGENYEQYV.

This clonotype came up many times. The genes are TRBV7-2 and TRBJ2-1; D may be TRBD2 (5 bases). Trimming removed 5 bases from V and 8 bases from J, with 22 bases in between. Looked up from germline, CDR1 is SGHTA and CDR2 is FQGNSA. The length of the CDR3 is 16 residues. The DNA of the CDR3 is TGTGCCAGCAGCCCCGAGGAGGACCCTCGGTCTCATGAGCAGTTCTTC. It is translated as CASSPEEDPRSHEQFF.

The V gene is TRBV28, the J gene TRBJ1-4; 8 nucleotides agree with TRBD1. Trimming cost V 8 bases and J 3 bases; bases outside gene matches: 2. Germline V lookup: CDR1 MDHEN, CDR2 SYDVKM. The CDR3 contains 13 residues. This chain's CDR3 is CASQGAANEKLFF. CDR3 coding DNA: TGTGCCAGCCAGGGGGCGGCTAATGAAAAACTGTTTTTT.

Ten or more counts support this clonotype. This rearrangement joins TRBV7-2 to TRBJ2-2; D perhaps matches TRBD1 (5 bases). V lost 5 bases, J lost 0 bases, and 10 bases lay in between. Germline CDR1 reads SGHTA; CDR2 reads FQGNSA. This CDR3 region has 15 residues. The CDR3 bases are TGTGCCAGCAGCACGGACACCTCGAACACCGGGGAGCTGTTTTTT. It specifies CASSTDTSNTGELFF.

The table lists this clonotype with a few counts. The chain couples TRBV12-3 or TRBV12-4 to TRBJ2-4, with 7 nucleotides matching TRBD2. CDR3 length: 14 amino acids. The V and J ends lost 7 bases and 3 bases, in that order; junction bases with no gene match: 6. The CDR3 DNA is TGTGCCAGCACCTCCCGGGGGGACAAAAACATTCAGTACTTC. Protein sequence: CASTSRGDKNIQYF.

The chain employs TRBV6-1 and TRBJ2-1; TRBD1 might be the D (6 bases). There are 17 residues in the CDR3. Per the germline V gene, CDR1 is MNHNS and CDR2 is SASEGT. Trimming removed 5 bases from V and 10 bases from J, with 27 bases in between. In DNA form, the CDR3 reads TGTGCCAGCAGTACCGACAGGACCCCCCCTGGCCCAATCGAGCAGTTCTTC. Amino acids: CASSTDRTPPGPIEQFF.

The rearrangement links TRBV15 to TRBJ1-5, with TRBD1 as a possible D gene (6 bases). The CDR3 has 14 residues. The V and J ends lost 3 bases and 5 bases respectively, with 11 bases between them. CDR1 is LNHNV, CDR2 YYDKDF, per germline (reference sequence). CDR3 sequence: CATSRGRGHQPQHF. For the CDR3, the DNA is TGTGCCACCAGCAGGGGCCGGGGGCATCAGCCCCAGCATTTT.

This clonotype was found many times. The chain combines TRBV6-1 with TRBJ1-1; D perhaps matches TRBD1 (5 bases). V was trimmed by 7 bases and J by 0 bases, leaving 21 bases between them. The CDR3 covers 17 residues. Germline CDR1 is MNHNS and CDR2 is SASEGT. The CDR3 sequence: CASNPSIRQRMNTEAFF. CDR3 bases: TGTGCCAGCAACCCATCTATACGACAGCGGATGAACACTGAAGCTTTCTTT.

The rearrangement links TRBV9 to TRBJ1-1, with a tentative D call TRBD1 (5 bases). V lost 2 bases, J lost 4 bases, and 12 bases lay in between. This CDR3 comprises 14 residues. CDR1 SGDLS and CDR2 YYNGEE come from the germline V gene. CDR3 loop: CASSVQGRATEAFF. In nucleotides, the CDR3 is TGTGCCAGCAGCGTTCAGGGACGGGCCACTGAAGCTTTCTTT.

In its sample, this clonotype was seen many times. The J gene is TRBJ2-1, the V gene TRBV27; perhaps D is TRBD1 or TRBD2 (5 bases each). The CDR3 has 11 amino acids. Trimming removed 1 base from V and 10 bases from J, with 5 bases in between. Germline CDR1 and CDR2: MNHEY and SMNVEV (reference sequence). In DNA, the CDR3 is TGTGCCAGCAGTTTATGGGACGAGCAGTTCTTC. This encodes CASSLWDEQFF.

This clonotype was seen repeatedly, ten times or more. The chain combines TRBV7-6 with TRBJ1-6, with 7 positions matching TRBD1. V dropped 5 bases and J dropped 7; count of bases not matched to a gene: 5. Germline CDR1 and CDR2: SGHVS and FNYEAQ. The CDR3 length is 14 residues. The CDR3 spells CASSRGQTNSPLHF. The CDR3 region has the DNA TGTGCCAGCAGCCGGGGACAGACAAATTCACCCCTCCACTTT. Supplemented by reference TRBV7-6 and TRBJ1-6, the full variable domain reads GAGVSQSPRYKVTKRGQDVALRCDPISGHVSLYWYRQALGQGPEFLTYFNYEAQQDKSGLPNDRFSAERPEGSISTLTIQRTEQRDSAMYRCASSRGQTNSPLHFGNGTRLTVT.

This clonotype has only a few counts. This chain uses TRBV5-5 with TRBJ2-7; 7 nucleotides agree with TRBD1. This CDR3 contains 15 residues. V lost 2 bases and J lost 2; bases outside the gene matches: 7. Germline V gene data show CDR1 as SGHKS and CDR2 as YYEKEE (reference sequence). The CDR3, as DNA: TGTGCCAGCAGCTTACAGGGGACCCGGACCTACGAGCAGTACGTC. Translating gives CASSLQGTRTYEQYV.

There are a few counts of this clonotype. The J gene is TRBJ2-2, the V gene TRBV4-3, with 14 bases lining up with TRBD2. The CDR3 is made up of 18 amino acids. Germline V gene lookup returns CDR1 LGHNA and CDR2 YSLEER. V was clipped by 4 bases and J by 5 bases; unmatched bases: 9. The CDR3 protein is CASSPGTSGGPSTGELFF. In DNA, the CDR3 is TGCGCCAGCAGCCCCGGGACTAGCGGGGGACCCAGTACCGGGGAGCTGTTTTTT.

J is TRBJ1-2 and V is TRBV2; D is unresolved. This CDR3 region has 14 residues. From germline, CDR1 is SNHLY and CDR2 FYNNEI. V gave up 1 base and J gave up 2 bases, with 8 bases separating them. The CDR3 sequence: CASSEGSANYGYTF. The DNA of the CDR3 is TGTGCCAGCAGTGAAGGGTCGGCGAACTATGGCTACACCTTC.

This clonotype has a count of ten or more. J is TRBJ2-1 and V is TRBV7-2, with TRBD1 as a possible D gene (5 bases). The germline V gene has CDR1 SGHTA and CDR2 FQGNSA. V was pared by 4 bases and J by 6 bases, with 13 bases between. The CDR3 has 14 amino acids. The CDR3 DNA reads as TGTGCCAGCAGCTACCCTTACACAGGCAATGAGCAGTTCTTC. The encoded protein is CASSYPYTGNEQFF.

The V gene is TRBV27, the J gene TRBJ2-1, with a possible D match to TRBD2 (6 bases). The CDR3 sequence is 13 residues long. V was cut by 9 bases and J by 5 bases, with 14 bases left in between. Germline-derived CDR1 and CDR2 are MNHEY and SMNVEV (reference sequence). Here the CDR3 DNA reads TGTGCCAGTTCCCGGGACTCGCACAATGAGCAGTTCTTC. This translates into CASSRDSHNEQFF.

The CDR3 region is CASTLGGLTEAFF. CDR3 coding DNA: TGTGCCAGCACCCTAGGGGGGCTCACTGAAGCTTTCTTT. This chain joins TRBV6-1 and TRBJ1-1; possible D gene TRBD1, 6 bases. Germline CDR1 reads MNHNS; CDR2 reads SASEGT. This CDR3 contains 13 residues. V dropped 7 bases and J dropped 4 bases, with 13 bases sitting between them.

This clonotype occurred many times. The V and J genes are TRBV6-4 and TRBJ1-4, with D perhaps TRBD1 (5 bases). V was shortened by 6 bases and J by 8 bases, with 28 bases between the two germline ends. CDR3 length: 18 residues. Germline CDR1 MRHNA, CDR2 SNTAGT. The CDR3 sequence: CASRAKGREIPRGEKLFF. CDR3 nucleotides: TGTGCCAGCAGGGCAAAGGGCAGGGAAATACCTCGCGGGGAAAAACTGTTTTTT.

This clonotype was seen ten or more times. The rearrangement links TRBV7-4 to TRBJ1-2, with D uncertain. CDR3 size: 14 residues. Germline loops: CDR1 SGHVT, CDR2 SQSDAQ. V lost 2 bases to trimming and J lost 7 bases, with 14 bases between them. CDR3 region: CASSLSPSNSGYTF. The CDR3 DNA sequence: TGTGCCAGCAGCTTAAGCCCCAGTAACAGTGGCTACACCTTC. The entire variable domain, with the rest obtained from reference TRBV7-4 and TRBJ1-2, is as follows: GAGVSQSPRYKVAKRGRDVALRCDSISGHVTLYWYRQTLGQGSEVLTYSQSDAQRDKSGRPSGRFSAERPERSVSTLKIQRTEQGDSAVYLCASSLSPSNSGYTFGSGTRLTVV.

This clonotype appeared many times. The chain has TRBV12-3 or TRBV12-4 and TRBJ2-1; D may be TRBD1 or TRBD2 (5 bases each). V was pared by 6 bases and J by 4 bases, with 19 bases between. The CDR3 is made up of 16 amino acids. This chain's CDR3 is CASSYPGLPSYNEQFF. CDR3 nucleotides: TGTGCCAGCAGCTACCCGGGGCTACCGTCGTACAATGAGCAGTTCTTC.

As to this clonotype: This may arise from a read error, as a much more abundant clone is one base away. V usage is TRBV7-2 and J usage is TRBJ1-6; D gene uncertain. The CDR3 has 13 amino acids. From germline, CDR1 is SGHTA and CDR2 FQGNSA. V lost 8 bases and J 10 bases, leaving 15 bases between the germline ends. CDR3 sequence (DNA): TGTGCCAGCGGCTCAGAAAATCGCTCACCCCTCCACTTT. Residues: CASGSENRSPLHF.